Listed here is a single T cell receptor beta chain. Antigen unknown. This sample is part of a study of blood T cells in healthy people across ages. General study points: The study lacked donor CMV status, which possibly confounded expanded clonotype changes. Age brought a roughly linear fall in TCR beta diversity measured per million T cells.

The germline gives CDR1 ENHRY, CDR2 SYGVKD. The V gene end was trimmed by 8 bases and the J gene end by 0 bases; junction bases not matched to a gene: 16. The CDR3 sequence is 18 residues long. Using a J-beta primer mix together with a sample-barcoded 5' primer, a second PCR was run for roughly 6 to 12 cycles. Each sample provided no less than 2.5 million CDR3-containing paired-end reads. Each CDR3 protein is one row after TCRdb ran MiXCR on the 5' RACE reads. Altogether 1.4 million or so distinct CDR3 sequences are present, 40% to 45% being singletons, with the ten largest covering more than 4%. The rearrangement joins TRBV10-3 to TRBJ2-1, with 7 positions matching TRBD2. Sequencing was performed on blood. This TCR was recovered from a woman in her late teens or twenties in good health. CDR3 sequence reads: CAIAGSMAGDRSYNEQFF. CDR3 sequence (DNA): TGTGCCATCGCCGGTAGTATGGCGGGAGACCGCTCCTACAATGAGCAGTTCTTC.